Included here is one T cell receptor (beta chain) sequence, with context. Its antigen is undetermined. This CDR3 is 14 amino acids long. V dropped 3 bases and J dropped 8 bases, with 14 bases sitting between them. Germline lookup yields CDR1 SNHLY and CDR2 FYNNEI. The entry originates in a study of T-cell memory formation after mild COVID-19. Study-level background: For the most part, TCR clusters were specific to one donor.

General observations from the study: Cross-reactive memory appears to have joined, as suggested by some responding clones showing up in pre-infection memory.

Constant-segment primers and 5'RACE yielded cDNA libraries for TCR alpha and TCR beta, each carrying sample barcodes and UMIs. Each CDR3 protein gets one entry after TCRdb re-called the 5' RACE reads with MiXCR. The table shows fewer than 450,000 distinct CDR3 sequences, with around 20% occurring only once. The rearrangement links TRBV2 to TRBJ2-1; tentatively, D is TRBD1 (6 bases). This sequence was found in an adult woman who had mild COVID-19 (a few samples of this study predate the infection). Cell type and time point are not known. Material: PBMCs or a T cell subset sorted from them (not recorded which). This CDR3 reads CASSEPQGWDEQFF. The CDR3 region has the DNA TGTGCCAGCAGTGAGCCCCAGGGGTGGGATGAGCAGTTCTTC.